The T cell receptor beta chain under discussion was sequenced for a study of early T cells in non-severe SARS-CoV-2 infection. Study background: The input, bulk RNA from unsorted whole blood, was sequenced, and chains were unpaired.

TCRdb recomputed calls from the 5' RACE reads with MiXCR, one row per CDR3 protein. The repertoire consists of around 82,000 distinct CDR3 sequences, with roughly 14% occurring once and the leading ten covering about 0.58%. This clonotype has a handful of counts. The antigen remains undetermined. CDR3 size: 16 residues. The V gene end was trimmed by 5 bases and the J gene end by 9 bases; junction bases not matched to a gene: 14. From germline, CDR1 is LGHDT and CDR2 YNNKEL (reference sequence). General study findings and limits: Sequences matched to VDJdb favored anti-spike CD8 responses, while private and CD4 specificities were missed.

Sequenced material: whole blood. The sequence was obtained from an adult who was a healthcare worker with PCR-confirmed SARS-CoV-2 infection or an uninfected control (not recorded which). V gene TRBV3-1 combines with J gene TRBJ2-1; TRBD2 matches 9 bases. As DNA, the CDR3 is TGTGCCAGCAGCTACCATGGACTAGCGTCCCTTGGTGAGCAGTTCTTC. Amino acids: CASSYHGLASLGEQFF.